This T cell receptor beta chain comes out of a study of Graves' ophthalmopathy and Graves' hyperthyroidism. Study background: The term stable hyperthyroidism indicated an absence of ophthalmopathy within 18 months of follow-up. Whole-study findings and limits: A majority of expanded thyroid clonotypes exceeding 0.001 frequency were likewise present in blood.

From RNA, the CDR3 regions of TCR beta chains were amplified and sequenced. The first-round RT-PCR employed HTBI primers together with the Qiagen OneStep RT-PCR kit. A multiplex PCR was then performed as the second round. From the multiplex PCR reads, TCRdb called clonotypes with MiXCR, one entry per CDR3 protein. The repertoire holds 900,000 to 1,200,000 distinct CDR3 sequences, with about two fifths as singletons. Germline loops: CDR1 MNHEY, CDR2 SVGAGI. CDR3 size: 13 residues. Deletions cut 8 bases from V and 5 bases from J, with 15 bases between. The study excluded patients with other autoimmune diseases, uncontrolled infections, pregnancy or lactation. Concerning this clonotype: The antigen remains unidentified.

The chain is built from TRBV6-5 and TRBJ1-1, with D perhaps TRBD1 (6 bases). This receptor was obtained from an adult man with Graves' hyperthyroidism. The sample was peripheral blood or thyroid tissue (not recorded which). CDR3 loop: CASEQGFRTEAFF. CDR3 in DNA: TGTGCCAGCGAGCAGGGGTTCCGAACTGAAGCTTTCTTT.